These 3 T cell receptor beta chains came from one sample sequenced in a study of blood T cell repertoires in COVID-19. TCRdb's table, derived via immunoSEQ multiplex PCR, lists solely in-frame clones and lacks some. The table records 150,000 to 200,000 clones, about 87% of them present only once. Sample: peripheral blood. These receptor sequences come from a man younger than 35 with active or convalescent COVID-19.

The genes are TRBV11-2 and TRBJ2-7; D might be TRBD2 (5 bases). V dropped 8 bases and J dropped 3 bases, with 17 bases sitting between them. CDR3 length: 14 residues. Looked up from germline, CDR1 is SGHAT and CDR2 is FQNNGV. This chain's CDR3 is CASGSWESVYEQYF. CDR3 DNA sequence: TGTGCCAGCGGCAGTTGGGAGAGCGTCTACGAGCAGTACTTC.

The V call is TRBV4-2, the J call TRBJ2-1, with 9 bases fitting TRBD2. Per the germline V gene, CDR1 is LGHNA and CDR2 is YNFKEQ. The junction had 3 bases not matched to a gene; V was cut back by 2 bases and J by 4 bases. CDR3 size: 15 residues. Written as DNA, the CDR3 is TGTGCCAGCAGCCAACAGCGGGAGGCTTACAATGAGCAGTTCTTC. Protein product: CASSQQREAYNEQFF.

This sequence joins TRBV10-1 and TRBJ2-1, with TRBD2 matching 8 bases. Germline loops: CDR1 WNHNN, CDR2 SYGVQD (reference sequence). J gave up 0 bases and V 4 bases, and 8 bases lay outside the gene matches. The CDR3 consists of 17 residues. Here the CDR3 reads CASSGLRGDRSYNEQFF. DNA for the CDR3: TGCGCCAGCAGTGGCTTGCGGGGGGATCGCTCCTACAATGAGCAGTTCTTC.